This T cell receptor (beta chain) is from a study of early T cells in non-severe SARS-CoV-2 infection (dated by TCRdb to the early 2020s). Looking at the study overall: Because TCR sequencing relied on bulk RNA taken from unsorted whole blood, pairing of alpha and beta chains was not possible.

Study-level results and caveats: Matching against VDJdb was skewed toward anti-spike CD8 responses, likely underestimated virus-specific expansions, and missed private and CD4 specificities.

A case-control design nested within a healthcare worker cohort in London, UK, was used, with weekly nasopharyngeal swab PCR tests and blood sampling performed. Healthcare workers were recruited between 23 and 31 March 2020, during the week of the UK lockdown, and were followed weekly for up to about 15 weeks. Library prep was done by 5' RACE. Sequenced on a NextSeq 500. To correct for sequencing error and PCR bias, the TCR library protocol tagged individual cDNA molecules with unique molecular identifiers. Both TCR alpha and beta chains were sequenced, and tight co-correlation was observed between alpha and beta sequence abundances in each sample. Per the authors' processing: Decombinator V4 was used to annotate the V gene, J gene and CDR3 of the TCR sequences. Expanded TCRs were defined as changing significantly between any two time points under a Poisson model with p below 0.0001. TCR abundances were normalised to the total number of TCRs sequenced per sample and were expressed as counts per million. TRAV1-2 paired with TRAJ12, TRAJ20 or TRAJ33 defined MAIT TCRs, while TRAV10 paired with TRAJ18 defined iNKT TCRs. A search of VDJdb, accessed on 1 November 2021, was run for TCRs annotated to CMV, EBV and SARS-CoV-2, with TCRs annotated for multiple antigens excluded. TCRdb reran the public reads through fastp at Q25 and MiXCR, keeping productive beta chains. Every entry covers one CDR3 protein and lists the most common genes and DNA from its rows. TCRdb, not the original authors, processed these V and J calls. This sample holds tens of thousands of distinct CDR3 sequences; about 8.6% were observed only once. Roughly an eighth of the sample comes from the top ten.

Per the germline V gene, KGHSH is the CDR1 and LQKENI is the CDR2. From the cysteine through the phenylalanine, the CDR3 covers 16 amino acids. Only CDR3 DNA remains: 48 bases, in frame from the first base. On this clonotype itself: Its antigen is still unknown. A read error may produce the germline difference seen at one junction end.

The sample taken for sequencing was whole blood. The receptor chain draws on TRBV18 and TRBJ1-4; the D gene identity is not certain. This TCR was recovered from an adult who was a healthcare worker with PCR-confirmed SARS-CoV-2 infection or an uninfected control (not recorded which). The encoded CDR3 is CVSSPPSGLPGEKLFF. The DNA is TGTGTCAGCTCACCTCCGAGCGGGCTCCCGGGGGAAAAACTGTTTTTT.